One and the same sample provided the 7 T cell receptor beta chains below, sequenced in a study of T cells after posttransplantation cyclophosphamide. Treatment was busulfan-fludarabine conditioning, a marrow graft, and cyclophosphamide on days +3 and +4. Assay used: immunoSEQ multiplex PCR; TCRdb lists only in-frame clones, some missing. The data contain about 4,400 clones, around 72% of them singletons. Sequencing was performed on PBMCs, taken 362 days after allogeneic stem cell transplant with posttransplant cyclophosphamide. The receptor set was obtained from a male patient between 60 and 69 years old who received an allogeneic stem cell transplant from an unrelated donor, was CMV-positive, and had acute GVHD only. T cells may partly derive from the graft donor.

With respect to this clone: Sequence at one end of the junction differs from germline and may be a read error. In the same sample, other DNA sequences code for this CDR3. V and J are TRBV19 and TRBJ1-6, with TRBD1 identical over 7 bases. The germline gives CDR1 LNHDA, CDR2 SQIVND (reference sequence). This CDR3 contains 16 residues. This chain's CDR3 is CASSSTGITYNSPLHF. CDR3 bases: TGTGCCAGTAGTTCGACAGGGATCACCTATAATTCCCCCCTCCACTTT.

The chain employs TRBV5-6 and TRBJ1-1; 8 bases align to TRBD1. Germline V gene data show CDR1 as SGHDT and CDR2 as YYEEEE. The CDR3 length is 15 residues. Losses at the gene ends were 3 bases for V and 5 bases for J; bases not matched to a gene: 9. CDR3: CASSYRQGSVTEAFF. In DNA form, the CDR3 reads TGTGCCAGCAGCTATCGACAGGGGTCGGTGACTGAAGCTTTCTTT.

This chain connects TRBV7-9 to TRBJ1-6, with TRBD1 identical over 7 bases. CDR1 and CDR2 (germline): SEHNR, FQNEAQ (reference sequence). The CDR3 extends over 15 amino acids. The J segment lost 10 bases and the V segment lost 5 bases, leaving 11 bases of the junction unmatched. CDR3 loop: CASSPRDSNLSPLHF. The CDR3, as DNA: TGTGCCAGCAGCCCACGGGACAGTAATTTATCACCCCTCCACTTT.

This sequence joins TRBV6-5 and TRBJ1-2; D perhaps matches TRBD1 (6 bases). The CDR3 consists of 14 residues. The germline CDR1 and CDR2 sequences are MNHEY and SVGAGI. V was clipped by 1 base and J by 8 bases, with 14 bases between them. The CDR3 nucleotides are TGTGCCAGCAGTTACTTAGGGGGGCGGGAGGGCTACACCTTC. Protein sequence: CASSYLGGREGYTF.

This chain links TRBV7-9 with TRBJ2-3; D is uncertain. Germline V gene sequence: CDR1 SEHNR, CDR2 FQNEAQ (reference sequence). The V and J ends lost 5 bases and 4 bases respectively, with 16 bases between them. This CDR3 is built from 15 residues. This CDR3 is CASSLGVVVADTQYF. The CDR3 DNA reads TGTGCCAGCAGCCTAGGTGTCGTAGTCGCAGATACGCAGTATTTT.

The chain employs TRBV7-3 and TRBJ2-1; 7 nucleotides align to TRBD2. Trimming removed 5 bases from V and 8 bases from J; junction bases left unmatched: 15. Germline V lookup: CDR1 SGHTA, CDR2 FQGTGA. There are 16 residues in the CDR3. The CDR3 nucleotides are TGTGCCAGCAGCCCCCGCGCGGGACTGGGGAGGGATGAGCAGTTCTTC. Protein: CASSPRAGLGRDEQFF.

This chain links TRBV5-5 with TRBJ2-2; 10 bases line up with TRBD1. The CDR3 runs to 15 residues. CDR1 and CDR2 (germline): SGHKS, YYEKEE (reference sequence). J gave up 4 bases and V 4 bases, and 4 bases lay outside the gene matches. CDR3 region: CASSTTGGPTGELFF. The DNA for the CDR3 is TGTGCCAGCAGCACGACAGGGGGCCCCACCGGGGAGCTGTTTTTT.